This is a list of T cell receptor beta chains from one sample in a study of blood T cell repertoires in COVID-19. The repertoire was sequenced with immunoSEQ multiplex PCR; TCRdb's copy has only in-frame clones and lacks some. This sample has 310,000 or so clones, with about 89% found just once. Sequencing was performed on peripheral blood. The receptors here all came from a man aged 18-30 years who had recovered from COVID-19. Each CDR3 is given with its conserved first and last residue. D genes are given only for firm matches. Size values are once, few and many counts, or a class for expanded clones, and some rows have none.

clone size: .; J gene: TRBJ1-2; CDR3 length: 17; D gene: .; V gene: TRBV5-6; CDR3 protein: CASSLGTGNSIGYGYTF; CDR3 DNA: TGTGCCAGCAGCTTAGGTACAGGAAACAGCATTGGGTATGGCTACACCTTC
clone size: .; J gene: TRBJ2-1; CDR3 length: 16; D gene: .; V gene: TRBV5-1; CDR3 protein: CASSLARGSTGNEQFF; CDR3 DNA: TGCGCCAGCAGCTTGGCCAGGGGCTCGACGGGCAATGAGCAGTTCTTC
clone size: .; J gene: TRBJ2-5; CDR3 length: 17; D gene: TRBD2; V gene: TRBV10-3; CDR3 protein: CAIAERYSGGAQETQYF; CDR3 DNA: TGTGCCATTGCCGAGCGATATAGCGGGGGGGCTCAAGAGACCCAGTACTTC
clone size: .; J gene: TRBJ1-3; CDR3 length: 16; D gene: TRBD1; V gene: TRBV29-1; CDR3 protein: CSVVTGGRSSGNTIYF; CDR3 DNA: TGCAGCGTTGTGACAGGGGGACGCAGCTCTGGAAACACCATATATTTT
clone size: few; J gene: TRBJ1-5; CDR3 length: 15; D gene: .; V gene: TRBV6-1; CDR3 protein: CASSEGPRGNQPQHF; CDR3 DNA: TGTGCCAGCAGTGAAGGGCCTCGGGGAAATCAGCCCCAGCATTTT
clone size: few; J gene: TRBJ1-1; CDR3 length: 12; D gene: .; V gene: TRBV6-2/TRBV6-3; CDR3 protein: CASSYWSTEAFF; CDR3 DNA: TGTGCCAGCAGTTACTGGAGCACTGAAGCTTTCTTT
clone size: .; J gene: TRBJ1-2; CDR3 length: 14; D gene: .; V gene: TRBV2; CDR3 protein: CASSVTGEAYGYTF; CDR3 DNA: TGTGCCAGCAGTGTAACAGGAGAGGCGTATGGCTACACCTTC
clone size: .; J gene: TRBJ1-1; CDR3 length: 10; D gene: .; V gene: TRBV20-1; CDR3 protein: CSASSTEAFF; CDR3 DNA: TGCAGTGCTAGCTCCACTGAAGCTTTCTTT
clone size: .; J gene: TRBJ2-2; CDR3 length: 15; D gene: TRBD1; V gene: TRBV5-8; CDR3 protein: CASSFRGQDTGELFF; CDR3 DNA: TGTGCCAGCAGCTTTAGGGGACAGGACACCGGGGAGCTGTTTTTT
clone size: .; J gene: TRBJ1-5; CDR3 length: 16; D gene: TRBD1; V gene: TRBV19; CDR3 protein: CASKETGMGSNQPQHF; CDR3 DNA: TGTGCCAGTAAGGAGACAGGGATGGGGAGCAATCAGCCCCAGCATTTT
clone size: .; J gene: TRBJ1-2; CDR3 length: 11; D gene: .; V gene: TRBV30; CDR3 protein: CAWSVLNGYTF; CDR3 DNA: TGTGCCTGGAGTGTACTAAATGGCTACACCTTC
clone size: .; J gene: TRBJ2-2; CDR3 length: 14; D gene: .; V gene: TRBV9; CDR3 protein: CASSLRRYTGELFF; CDR3 DNA: TGTGCCAGCAGCCTCAGAAGATACACCGGGGAGCTGTTTTTT
clone size: .; J gene: TRBJ2-2; CDR3 length: 15; D gene: .; V gene: TRBV7-9; CDR3 protein: CASSSQGGHTGELFF; CDR3 DNA: TGTGCCAGCAGCTCCCAGGGGGGCCACACCGGGGAGCTGTTTTTT
clone size: many; J gene: TRBJ2-1; CDR3 length: 16; D gene: TRBD2; V gene: TRBV7-3; CDR3 protein: CASSPTGREGENEQFF; CDR3 DNA: TGTGCCAGCAGCCCCACTGGGCGGGAGGGTGAAAATGAGCAGTTCTTC
clone size: .; J gene: TRBJ1-3; CDR3 length: 16; D gene: .; V gene: TRBV4-1; CDR3 protein: CASSRVGGIVGNTIYF; CDR3 DNA: TGCGCCAGCAGCCGGGTCGGGGGGATTGTAGGGAACACCATATATTTT
clone size: once; J gene: TRBJ2-1; CDR3 length: 14; D gene: .; V gene: TRBV29-1; CDR3 protein: CSVILADSYNEQFF; CDR3 DNA: TGCAGCGTTATACTAGCCGATTCCTACAATGAGCAGTTCTTC
clone size: .; J gene: TRBJ1-1; CDR3 length: 17; D gene: TRBD1; V gene: TRBV4-1; CDR3 protein: CASSQDSRDRANTEAFF; CDR3 DNA: TGCGCCAGCAGCCAAGATTCGCGGGACAGGGCCAACACTGAAGCTTTCTTT
clone size: .; J gene: TRBJ2-7; CDR3 length: 16; D gene: TRBD1; V gene: TRBV5-4; CDR3 protein: CASSDLQGAKSYEQYF; CDR3 DNA: TGTGCCAGCAGCGACCTACAGGGGGCGAAGTCCTACGAGCAGTACTTC
clone size: .; J gene: TRBJ2-2; CDR3 length: 13; D gene: .; V gene: TRBV6-5; CDR3 protein: CASSNTGTGELFF; CDR3 DNA: TGTGCCAGCAGTAATACGGGAACCGGGGAGCTGTTTTTT
clone size: once; J gene: TRBJ2-5; CDR3 length: 15; D gene: TRBD2; V gene: TRBV19; CDR3 protein: CASSVMRGEQETQYF; CDR3 DNA: TGTGCCAGTAGTGTTATGCGGGGGGAACAAGAGACCCAGTACTTC
clone size: once; J gene: TRBJ2-3; CDR3 length: 15; D gene: .; V gene: TRBV30; CDR3 protein: CAWTLGDLSTDTQYF; CDR3 DNA: TGTGCCTGGACCCTGGGGGACTTGAGCACAGATACGCAGTATTTT
clone size: .; J gene: TRBJ2-1; CDR3 length: 13; D gene: TRBD1; V gene: TRBV5-1; CDR3 protein: CASSWGQGNEQFF; CDR3 DNA: TGCGCCAGCAGCTGGGGACAGGGCAATGAGCAGTTCTTC
clone size: .; J gene: TRBJ2-1; CDR3 length: 17; D gene: TRBD2; V gene: TRBV7-9; CDR3 protein: CASTFRWGLANGNEQFF; CDR3 DNA: TGTGCCAGCACCTTCAGGTGGGGACTAGCGAACGGTAATGAGCAGTTCTTC
clone size: .; J gene: TRBJ2-1; CDR3 length: 14; D gene: TRBD2; V gene: TRBV6-2/TRBV6-3; CDR3 protein: CASSRAGTYNEQFF; CDR3 DNA: TGTGCCAGCAGTCGAGCGGGGACCTACAATGAGCAGTTCTTC
clone size: .; J gene: TRBJ2-7; CDR3 length: 14; D gene: TRBD1; V gene: TRBV13; CDR3 protein: CASSFPDRGQEQYF; CDR3 DNA: TGTGCCAGCAGCTTTCCAGACAGGGGGCAAGAGCAGTACTTC
clone size: .; J gene: TRBJ2-3; CDR3 length: 16; D gene: .; V gene: TRBV4-3; CDR3 protein: CASSQDQALNTDTQYF; CDR3 DNA: TGCGCCAGCAGCCAAGACCAAGCCCTGAACACAGATACGCAGTATTTT
clone size: .; J gene: TRBJ2-4; CDR3 length: 14; D gene: .; V gene: TRBV5-6; CDR3 protein: CASSLMGTKNIQYF; CDR3 DNA: TGTGCCAGCAGCCTCATGGGCACTAAAAACATTCAGTACTTC
clone size: .; J gene: TRBJ1-2; CDR3 length: 14; D gene: .; V gene: TRBV28; CDR3 protein: CASSPQGSPYGYTF; CDR3 DNA: TGTGCCAGCAGTCCACAGGGCTCGCCGTATGGCTACACCTTC
clone size: .; J gene: TRBJ2-5; CDR3 length: 14; D gene: .; V gene: TRBV29-1; CDR3 protein: CSVTGRGGWETQYF; CDR3 DNA: TGCAGCGTGACAGGCCGGGGAGGGTGGGAGACCCAGTACTTC
clone size: .; J gene: TRBJ2-5; CDR3 length: 14; D gene: .; V gene: TRBV7-9; CDR3 protein: CASQVAETQETQYF; CDR3 DNA: TGTGCCAGCCAGGTAGCGGAAACCCAAGAGACCCAGTACTTC